The rows below give T cell receptor beta chains drawn from one sample of a study of cytomegalovirus exposure and HLA in healthy donors. TCRdb's copy holds only in-frame clones and misses some; the assay was immunoSEQ multiplex PCR. Of 200,000 to 250,000 clones listed, roughly four fifths were seen once; the top ten hold around 0.2%. Sequencing was carried out using PBMCs. The receptors were sampled from a girl aged 2 to 10 in good health and CMV-seronegative. The CDR3 runs from the conserved cysteine through the conserved F or W. The D gene is left open where the match is weak. The size field is filled for only some rows; it gives once, few, many or a size class.

j_gene | v_gene | d_gene | len | abundance | CDR3nt | CDR3aa
TRBJ2-1 | TRBV4-2 | - | 14 | few | TGTGCCAGCAGCCAAGAGGGTACTAGAAATGAGCAGTTCTTC | CASSQEGTRNEQFF
TRBJ2-7 | TRBV4-2 | TRBD2 | 16 | once | TGTGCCAGCAGCCCAGGACTAGCCGGAGGCTCCTACGAGCAGTACTTC | CASSPGLAGGSYEQYF
TRBJ1-2 | TRBV5-4 | TRBD1 | 16 | - | TGTGCCAGCAGCTTGGGAGAGGGGGCAAGTCCTTATGGCTACACCTTC | CASSLGEGASPYGYTF
TRBJ2-7 | TRBV11-1 | TRBD2 | 14 | - | TGTGCCAGCAGCTTAGAGCGGGGGGCCTACGAGCAGTACTTC | CASSLERGAYEQYF
TRBJ2-5 | TRBV5-4 | TRBD1 | 14 | - | TGTGCCAGCAGCCAGGGGGCGAAAGGAGAGACCCAGTACTTC | CASSQGAKGETQYF
TRBJ2-1 | TRBV7-9 | - | 12 | - | TGTGCCAGCAGCCTCGCTATGAATGAGCAGTTCTTC | CASSLAMNEQFF
TRBJ2-7 | TRBV19 | TRBD1 | 15 | - | TGTGCCAGTAGTATCGGGACAGGGGGTCCCTACGAGCAGTACTTC | CASSIGTGGPYEQYF
TRBJ2-5 | TRBV6-1 | - | 13 | once | TGTGCCAGCTTACCGTTGACTGAGGGGACCCAGTACTTC | CASLPLTEGTQYF
TRBJ2-7 | TRBV27 | TRBD2 | 16 | - | TGTGCCAGCAGTTTATCGGGAGCGGGACTATCCTACGAGCAGTACTTC | CASSLSGAGLSYEQYF
TRBJ2-2 | TRBV4-2 | TRBD2 | 16 | - | TGTGCCAGCAGCCTCCCGTGGGGGGGGGACACCGGGGAGCTGTTTTTT | CASSLPWGGDTGELFF
TRBJ1-2 | TRBV23-1 | - | 17 | - | TGCGCCAGTCCCCCCAAGCCGTCGCAGGAGGACTTGGGTGGCTACACCTTC | CASPPKPSQEDLGGYTF
TRBJ2-5 | TRBV5-1 | - | 11 | few | TGCGCCAGCAGCTACGCGGAGACCCAGTACTTC | CASSYAETQYF
TRBJ1-2 | TRBV25-1 | - | 11 | - | TGTGCCAGCAGTGAATATAATGGCTACACCTTC | CASSEYNGYTF
TRBJ1-2 | TRBV27 | - | 15 | - | TGTGCCAGCAGTTTAAAGGGGAACCCTAACTATGGCTACACCTTC | CASSLKGNPNYGYTF
TRBJ1-2 | TRBV27 | TRBD1 | 13 | few | TGTGCCAGCAGCCGCCGGGACAGGGAGGGCTACACCTTC | CASSRRDREGYTF
TRBJ1-4 | TRBV4-1 | TRBD1 | 15 | once | TGCGCCAGCAGCCAAACCGGGACAGGGAATGAAAAACTGTTTTTT | CASSQTGTGNEKLFF
TRBJ2-7 | TRBV5-1 | TRBD1 | 12 | - | TGCGCCAGCCGACAGGGGGCGCGGGAGCAGTACTTC | CASRQGAREQYF
TRBJ2-3 | TRBV12-5 | TRBD1 | 13 | - | TGTGCTAGTGGCCCCAGACAGGGGAATACGCAGTATTTT | CASGPRQGNTQYF
TRBJ2-7 | TRBV2 | TRBD2 | 16 | - | TGTGCCAGCCTCCCTTTGGGCGGGAGGGCCGGCGACGAGCAGTACTTC | CASLPLGGRAGDEQYF
TRBJ1-1 | TRBV27 | TRBD1 | 15 | - | TGTGCCAGCAGTTTGGGCAGGGGGAAAGACACTGAAGCTTTCTTT | CASSLGRGKDTEAFF
TRBJ2-1 | TRBV1 | - | 17 | - | TGCACCAGCAGCCAAGAACTTTTCGAAAGCTCCTACAATGAGCAGTTCTTC | CTSSQELFESSYNEQFF
TRBJ2-7 | TRBV15 | - | 13 | - | TGTGCCACCAGCAGAGACACTGCCTACGAGCAGTACTTC | CATSRDTAYEQYF
TRBJ1-1 | TRBV5-4 | - | 15 | - | TGTGCCAGCAGCTTGAGATTTGAGGGCGCGGGAGAAGCTTTCTTT | CASSLRFEGAGEAFF
TRBJ1-5 | TRBV19 | - | 15 | - | TGTGCCAGTAAGGACTCGGGTGGCGCGGATCAGCCCCAGCATTTT | CASKDSGGADQPQHF
TRBJ2-5 | TRBV5-6 | - | 14 | few | TGTGCCAGCAGCTCAAAAACTACGCTAGAGACCCAGTACTTC | CASSSKTTLETQYF
TRBJ2-7 | TRBV18 | - | 13 | - | TGTGCCAGCTCACCGGTGTCGGGCTACGAGCAGTACTTC | CASSPVSGYEQYF
TRBJ1-1 | TRBV2 | TRBD1 | 15 | - | TGTGCCAGCAGTGAAAGACAGGGAGGTAGCACTGAAGCTTTCTTT | CASSERQGGSTEAFF
TRBJ2-5 | TRBV7-2 | - | 17 | - | TGTGCCAGCAGCTTAGCGGGGAGGTGGGAAAAAGGAGAGACCCAGTACTTC | CASSLAGRWEKGETQYF
TRBJ1-5 | TRBV9 | - | 17 | - | TGTGCCAGCAGCGTAGATCGTCGGGGAGGTGGCAATCAGCCCCAGCATTTT | CASSVDRRGGGNQPQHF
TRBJ1-6 | TRBV19 | - | 15 | - | TGTGCCAGTAGTGCAGGGGTCCCCTATAATTCACCCCTCCACTTT | CASSAGVPYNSPLHF
TRBJ2-7 | TRBV5-1 | - | 15 | once | TGCGCCAGCAGCTTAGCCGGCGGTGGGTTTAACGAGCAGTACTTC | CASSLAGGGFNEQYF
TRBJ2-3 | TRBV4-2 | - | 16 | - | TGTGCCAGCAGCCCTAAACTAGCAACTAACACAGATACGCAGTATTTT | CASSPKLATNTDTQYF
TRBJ2-3 | TRBV10-1 | - | 15 | - | TGCGCCAGCAGTGGAAACCGACTACCCGGGGATACGCAGTATTTT | CASSGNRLPGDTQYF
TRBJ2-1 | TRBV6-1 | - | 12 | - | TGTGCCAGCAGTGAGAGGTTGGATGAGCAGTTCTTC | CASSERLDEQFF
TRBJ1-6 | TRBV7-9 | TRBD1 | 14 | - | TGTGCCAGCAGCTTACCTGCAGGGGGATCACCCCTCCACTTT | CASSLPAGGSPLHF
TRBJ2-2 | TRBV29-1 | - | 15 | - | TGCAGCGTTACCACAGGGGGGGGATCGACCGGGGAGCTGTTTTTT | CSVTTGGGSTGELFF
TRBJ2-1 | TRBV19 | - | 15 | - | TGTGCCAGTAGTATCTTAAGCGGACTTTACAATGAGCAGTTCTTC | CASSILSGLYNEQFF
TRBJ2-7 | TRBV19 | TRBD2 | 14 | - | TGTGCCAGTAGTGTAGCGGGAGGGGGTTATGAGCAGTACTTC | CASSVAGGGYEQYF
TRBJ2-5 | TRBV11-1 | TRBD2 | 14 | - | TGTGCCAGCAGCTTGACTAGCGGGATGAGGACCCAGTACTTC | CASSLTSGMRTQYF
TRBJ2-5 | TRBV19 | - | 15 | - | TGTGCCAGTAGTATGTCGCTGACTAGAGGGGAGACCCAGTACTTC | CASSMSLTRGETQYF
TRBJ1-1 | TRBV18 | TRBD1 | 14 | - | TGTGCCAGCTCACCAGTGGGACAGGGAACTGAAGCTTTCTTT | CASSPVGQGTEAFF
TRBJ1-5 | TRBV18 | - | 14 | - | TGTGCCAGCTCACCAGGCGGGGGGGAGCAGCCCCAGCATTTT | CASSPGGGEQPQHF
TRBJ1-1 | TRBV5-4 | TRBD1 | 18 | - | TGTGCCAGCAGCTGGGGGTCGGGACAGGGTCGAGGGAACACTGAAGCTTTCTTT | CASSWGSGQGRGNTEAFF
TRBJ2-2 | TRBV19 | - | 12 | - | TGTGCCACCTCTAGCATCACCGGGGAGCTGTTTTTT | CATSSITGELFF
TRBJ2-5 | TRBV5-1 | TRBD2 | 17 | - | TGCGCCAGCAGCTTGGATTGGACTAGCGGGAGTATTGCGACCCAGTACTTC | CASSLDWTSGSIATQYF
TRBJ2-7 | TRBV5-4 | TRBD2 | 18 | - | TGTGCCAGCAGCCCCCCAGGCCTAGCGGGAGGGAGGGCCTACGAGCAGTACTTC | CASSPPGLAGGRAYEQYF
TRBJ2-1 | TRBV19 | - | 13 | - | TGTGCCAGTAGTATAGGCCGGTACAATGAGCAGTTCTTC | CASSIGRYNEQFF
TRBJ2-5 | TRBV6-1 | - | 13 | - | TGTGCCAGCCACAGGTTATTCCAAGAGACCCAGTACTTC | CASHRLFQETQYF
TRBJ2-7 | TRBV6-6 | - | 15 | - | TGTGCCAGCAGTTCCGGGAACACATTCTCCTACGAGCAGTACTTC | CASSSGNTFSYEQYF
TRBJ2-7 | TRBV2 | TRBD1 | 14 | - | TGTGCCAGCGGACTCCGGGACAGACAGTACGAGCAGTACTTC | CASGLRDRQYEQYF
TRBJ1-1 | TRBV2 | - | 15 | - | TGTGCCAGCAGTGAAGCGAGAGTCATGAACACTGAAGCTTTCTTT | CASSEARVMNTEAFF
TRBJ1-6 | TRBV6-5 | - | 14 | - | TGTGCCAGCAGTCCAACGGGGGGCCGTTCACCCCTCCACTTT | CASSPTGGRSPLHF
TRBJ1-1 | TRBV29-1 | - | 13 | - | TGCAGCGTTGAAGTAAGGACAGCTCTCGGAGCTTTCTTT | CSVEVRTALGAFF
TRBJ2-3 | TRBV6-1 | TRBD2 | 16 | once | TGTGCCAGCAGTGATGGTAGCGGGGGGACCACAGATACGCAGTATTTT | CASSDGSGGTTDTQYF
TRBJ2-5 | TRBV7-7 | TRBD2 | 14 | - | TGTGCCAGCAGCCTAGGACTAGCGAGGGAGACCCAGTACTTC | CASSLGLARETQYF
TRBJ2-1 | TRBV5-4 | TRBD1 | 17 | few | TGTGCCAGCAGCTTCGGTCAGGGGGCGATCACCTACAATGAGCAGTTCTTC | CASSFGQGAITYNEQFF
TRBJ1-2 | TRBV5-4 | - | 14 | - | TGTGCCAGCAGCCTAACTACAGGGAATGATGGCTACACCTTC | CASSLTTGNDGYTF